This passage covers 19 T cell receptor beta chains from one sample sequenced in a study of OX40 agonist ivuxolimab in advanced cancers. Data came from immunoSEQ multiplex PCR; TCRdb stores just in-frame clones and leaves some out. The data hold just under 65,000 clones, with 84% observed a single time. The sequences come from CD4+ or CD8+ T cells sorted from blood, collected in a trial of the OX40 agonist ivuxolimab. The receptors come from an adult with an advanced solid tumor such as melanoma, head and neck, liver or kidney cancer.

V gene TRBV5-6 combines with J gene TRBJ2-3; D is ambiguous. This CDR3 spans 14 amino acids. The germline V gene has CDR1 SGHDT and CDR2 YYEEEE. V lost 1 base to trimming and J lost 4 bases, with 10 bases between them. The CDR3 is CASSLRLEADTQYF. The CDR3 nucleotides read TGTGCCAGCAGCTTGAGGCTAGAGGCAGATACGCAGTATTTT.

This clone has more than one count but fewer than ten. The chain uses TRBV4-3 and TRBJ2-2; D is uncertain. CDR3 length: 18 residues. Trimming pared 0 bases from V and 8 bases from J, leaving 22 bases between. Germline CDR1 LGHNA, CDR2 YSLEER. Here the CDR3 reads CASSQDSPASHAPGELFF. CDR3 DNA: TGCGCCAGCAGCCAAGACAGCCCCGCCTCCCACGCCCCGGGGGAGCTGTTTTTT.

The chain combines TRBV9 with TRBJ2-3; 9 bases agree with TRBD2. This CDR3 contains 17 residues. Germline loops: CDR1 SGDLS, CDR2 YYNGEE. V was pared by 3 bases and J by 1 base, with 9 bases of the junction left unmatched. The CDR3 sequence is CASSAWTGGGGTDTQYF. CDR3 coding DNA: TGTGCCAGCAGCGCGTGGACGGGCGGGGGGGGCACAGATACGCAGTATTTT.

The chain has TRBV15 and TRBJ2-7, with a tentative D call TRBD1 (5 bases). The CDR3 length is 14 residues. The germline CDR1 and CDR2 sequences are LNHNV and YYDKDF (reference sequence). V dropped 2 bases and J dropped 7 bases, with 15 bases sitting between them. CDR3 in DNA: TGTGCCACCAGCAGATCCGGGCTCTCAGGGGAGCAGTACTTC. This sequence encodes CATSRSGLSGEQYF. Full variable domain (rest looked up from reference TRBV15 and TRBJ2-7): DAMVIQNPRYQVTQFGKPVTLSCSQTLNHNVMYWYQQKSSQAPKLLFHYYDKDFNNEADTPDNFQSRRPNTSFCFLDIRSPGLGDTAMYLCATSRSGLSGEQYFGPGTRLTVT.

The chain combines TRBV7-9 with TRBJ1-2, with D possibly matching TRBD1 (6 bases). There are 15 residues in the CDR3. From germline, CDR1 is SEHNR and CDR2 FQNEAQ (reference sequence). Trimming cost V 5 bases and J 4 bases, with 17 bases left between them. The CDR3 nucleotides read TGTGCCAGCAGCGAGGGACAAGCTGGGGCCTATGGCTACACCTTC. Its translation is CASSEGQAGAYGYTF.

V is TRBV7-9 and J is TRBJ1-2; 8 bases line up with TRBD1. Losses at the gene ends were 3 bases for V and 2 bases for J; bases not matched to a gene: 5. Germline lookup yields CDR1 SEHNR and CDR2 FQNEAQ (reference sequence). This CDR3 contains 15 residues. The CDR3 region is CASSLAAGGNYGYTF. As DNA, the CDR3 is TGTGCCAGCAGCTTGGCGGCAGGGGGCAACTATGGCTACACCTTC.

The chain couples TRBV5-4 to TRBJ2-6, with 10 bases fitting TRBD1. The CDR3 consists of 18 residues. Germline V lookup: CDR1 SGHNT, CDR2 YYREEE (reference sequence). V was clipped by 1 base and J by 2 bases; unmatched bases: 6. The CDR3 loop reads CASSLRGQGLAGANVLTF. CDR3 nucleotides: TGTGCCAGCAGCTTGCGGGGACAGGGGCTGGCTGGGGCCAACGTCCTGACTTTC.

V is TRBV5-1 and J is TRBJ1-1; unclear D gene. The CDR3 totals 13 residues. V dropped 0 bases and J dropped 3 bases, with 6 bases sitting between them. From germline, CDR1 is SGHRS and CDR2 YFSETQ. CDR3 in amino acids: CASSLGFDTEAFF. Here the CDR3 DNA reads TGCGCCAGCAGCTTGGGGTTCGACACTGAAGCTTTCTTT.

CDR3 in amino acids: CASSQVGLASSYEQYF. Written as DNA, the CDR3 is TGTGCCAGCAGCCAAGTGGGTCTAGCGAGCTCCTACGAGCAGTACTTC. The chain links TRBV7-4 to TRBJ2-7, with D perhaps TRBD2 (6 bases). Trimming removed 5 bases at V and 0 bases at J, with 17 bases between. The CDR3 consists of 16 residues. Germline V gene lookup returns CDR1 SGHVT and CDR2 SQSDAQ.

The chain uses TRBV7-9 and TRBJ2-6; D gene ambiguous. Between the trimmed V and J ends, which lost 3 bases and 0 bases, there was a span of 0 bases. From germline, CDR1 is SEHNR and CDR2 FQNEAQ (reference sequence). The CDR3 runs 13 residues. DNA of the CDR3: TGTGCCAGCAGCTTCTCTGGGGCCAACGTCCTGACTTTC. Protein: CASSFSGANVLTF.

The rearrangement links TRBV7-9 to TRBJ2-6, with D possibly matching TRBD1 (6 bases). CDR1 and CDR2 from the germline V gene are SEHNR and FQNEAQ (reference sequence). Trimming stripped 5 bases from V and 4 bases from J, with 12 bases between. The CDR3 is made up of 15 amino acids. The CDR3 DNA sequence: TGTGCCAGCAGCCACAGCGGACAGGGGGCCAACGTCCTGACTTTC. Its protein product is CASSHSGQGANVLTF.

The V call is TRBV18, the J call TRBJ1-1; no firm D call. The CDR3 totals 18 residues. Germline values: CDR1 KGHSH, CDR2 LQKENI. Trimming pared 3 bases from V and 0 bases from J, leaving 20 bases between. The CDR3 protein is CASSPRATRVPLNTEAFF. For the CDR3, the DNA is TGTGCCAGCTCACCTCGAGCCACGAGGGTTCCCCTGAACACTGAAGCTTTCTTT.

V is TRBV7-3 and J is TRBJ2-2; TRBD1 matches at 10 bases. After removal of 2 bases from V and 6 bases from J, the junction contained 6 bases not matched to a gene. This CDR3 spans 16 amino acids. Germline-derived CDR1 and CDR2 are SGHTA and FQGTGA. This CDR3 reads CASSLFGQGVAGELFF. The CDR3 nucleotides read TGTGCCAGCAGCTTATTCGGACAGGGGGTCGCCGGGGAGCTGTTTTTT.

The gene calls are TRBV28 and TRBJ2-5; D call uncertain. The better agreement between TRBJ2-7 and the DNA end casts doubt on the J call. CDR1 MDHEN and CDR2 SYDVKM come from the germline V gene. The CDR3 is made up of 13 amino acids. CDR3 in amino acids: CASSGPGSYEQYF. As DNA, the CDR3 is TGTGCCAGCAGTGGCCCTGGATCCTACGAGCAGTACTTC.

This rearrangement joins TRBV25-1 to TRBJ2-3, with TRBD2 matching 8 bases. The CDR3 totals 13 residues. V shed 6 bases, J shed 1 base, and the junction held 0 bases outside the gene matches. The germline gives CDR1 MGHDK, CDR2 SYGVNS. The CDR3 DNA sequence: TGTGCCAGCAGGACTAGCGGCACAGATACGCAGTATTTT. Protein product: CASRTSGTDTQYF.

This clone was detected many times. J is TRBJ1-1 and V is TRBV5-1, with D tentatively TRBD1 (5 bases). This CDR3 spans 16 amino acids. Germline V gives CDR1 SGHRS, CDR2 YFSETQ. With 0 bases removed from V and 0 bases from J, the gap between germline ends came to 12 bases. Here the CDR3 reads CASSLAQGSMNTEAFF. CDR3 bases: TGCGCCAGCAGCTTGGCCCAGGGCAGCATGAACACTGAAGCTTTCTTT. The full variable domain, completed using reference TRBV5-1 and TRBJ1-1, is KAGVTQTPRYLIKTRGQQVTLSCSPISGHRSVSWYQQTPGQGLQFLFEYFSETQRNKGNFPGRFSGRQFSNSRSEMNVSTLELGDSALYLCASSLAQGSMNTEAFFGQGTRLTVV.

The V and J genes are TRBV28 and TRBJ1-3; 7 nucleotides line up with TRBD1. Germline V lookup: CDR1 MDHEN, CDR2 SYDVKM. Trimming removed 5 bases from V and 0 bases from J; junction bases left unmatched: 7. The CDR3 contains 16 residues. The CDR3 is CASSPGQASSGNTIYF. The CDR3 DNA follows: TGTGCCAGCAGTCCCGGACAGGCGAGCTCTGGAAACACCATATATTTT.

This clone was detected only a few times. This CDR3 reads CASSLGRTPDTQYF. CDR3 nucleotides: TGCGCCAGCAGCTTAGGCCGGACCCCGGATACGCAGTATTTT. The chain combines TRBV5-1 with TRBJ2-3; no clear D gene. Germline V gives CDR1 SGHRS, CDR2 YFSETQ. Trimming cost V 2 bases and J 6 bases, with 13 bases left between them. The CDR3 is 14 residues long.

The sample holds a few counts of this clone. The chain carries TRBV6-5 and TRBJ1-2, with D possibly being TRBD1 (5 bases). Germline lookup yields CDR1 MNHEY and CDR2 SVGAGI. The V end lost 6 bases, the J end lost 4 bases, and 15 bases lay between the germline ends. The CDR3 totals 14 residues. The CDR3 here is CASRTAAGTYGYTF. CDR3 sequence (DNA): TGTGCCAGCAGAACCGCGGCAGGGACCTATGGCTACACCTTC.